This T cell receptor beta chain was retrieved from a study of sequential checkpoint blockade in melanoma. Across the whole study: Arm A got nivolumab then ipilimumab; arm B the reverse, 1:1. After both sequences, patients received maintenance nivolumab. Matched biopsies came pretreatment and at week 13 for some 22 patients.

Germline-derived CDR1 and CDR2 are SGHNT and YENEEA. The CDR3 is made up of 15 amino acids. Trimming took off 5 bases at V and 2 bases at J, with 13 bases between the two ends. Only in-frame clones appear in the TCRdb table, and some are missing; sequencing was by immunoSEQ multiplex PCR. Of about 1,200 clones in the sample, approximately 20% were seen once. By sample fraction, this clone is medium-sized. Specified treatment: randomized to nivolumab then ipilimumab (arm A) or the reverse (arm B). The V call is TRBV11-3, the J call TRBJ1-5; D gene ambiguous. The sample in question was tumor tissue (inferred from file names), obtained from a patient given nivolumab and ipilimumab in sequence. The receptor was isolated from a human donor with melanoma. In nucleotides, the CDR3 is TGTGCCAGCAGCGCGTGGGGAAATCGCAATCAGCCCCAGCATTTT. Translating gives CASSAWGNRNQPQHF. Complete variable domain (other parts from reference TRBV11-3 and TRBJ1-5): EAGVVQSPRYKIIEKKQPVAFWCNPISGHNTLYWYLQNLGQGPELLIRYENEEAVDDSQLPKDRFSAERLKGVDSTLKIQPAELGDSAVYLCASSAWGNRNQPQHFGDGTRLSIL.